The 13 T cell receptor beta chains below come from one sample, sequenced in a study of blood T cell repertoires in COVID-19. TCRdb's table, derived via immunoSEQ multiplex PCR, lists solely in-frame clones and lacks some. The table records around 110,000 clones, 76% of them present only once. Source material: peripheral blood. The origin of the receptors is a man of 80 years or more with COVID-19, enrolled during active disease.

The chain employs TRBV18 and TRBJ2-7, with 7 positions matching TRBD1. CDR1 and CDR2 from the germline V gene are KGHSH and LQKENI. The CDR3 loop spans 15 amino acids. Trimming took 3 bases from V and 1 from J; bases not matched to a gene: 6. The CDR3 nucleotides are TGTGCCAGCTCACCGGCCGGGACAGCATCCTACGAGCAGTACTTC. Translating gives CASSPAGTASYEQYF.

This clone was detected only a few times. This sequence joins TRBV21-1 and TRBJ2-5; the listed D gene, TRBD2, was not tested against the DNA. TRBV21-1 is assigned pseudogene status. The CDR3 covers 13 residues. CDR3 bases: TGTGCCAGAGGCGGGGGACACCCAGGGACCCAGTACTTC. It is translated as CARGGGHPGTQYF.

This clone has a single count. Other nucleotide sequences from this sample produce the same CDR3. The CDR3 nucleotides read TGCGCCAGCAGCTTGGGACAGGGGGGCAATCAGCCCCAGCATTTT. Translation gives CASSLGQGGNQPQHF. V usage is TRBV5-1 and J usage is TRBJ1-5, with 9 bases lining up with TRBD1. CDR3 length: 15 residues. Germline values: CDR1 SGHRS, CDR2 YFSETQ. V was clipped by 0 bases and J by 2 bases; unmatched bases: 0.

This sequence joins TRBV29-1 and TRBJ1-1; D perhaps matches TRBD1 (6 bases). V lost 0 bases to trimming and J lost 0 bases, with 11 bases between them. The germline V gene has CDR1 SQVTM and CDR2 ANQGSEA. The CDR3 loop spans 15 amino acids. Written as DNA, the CDR3 is TGCAGCGTTGAAGATCATCAGGGGCTGAACACTGAAGCTTTCTTT. As protein: CSVEDHQGLNTEAFF.

This clone was detected only a few times. This chain joins TRBV7-2 and TRBJ2-7; D may be TRBD1 (5 bases). CDR1 is SGHTA, CDR2 FQGNSA, per germline. Trimming removed 5 bases from V and 5 bases from J, with 19 bases in between. CDR3 length: 15 residues. The CDR3 bases are TGTGCCAGCAGCCCGCCGAAAACAGGTAGCCACGAGCAGTACTTC. Its translation is CASSPPKTGSHEQYF.

The chain is built from TRBV27 and TRBJ2-7, with 10 bases identical to TRBD1. V lost 5 bases and J lost 3; bases outside the gene matches: 7. The CDR3 is made up of 15 amino acids. Germline V lookup: CDR1 MNHEY, CDR2 SMNVEV (reference sequence). The CDR3 loop reads CASSPTRTGGYEQYF. CDR3 nucleotides: TGTGCCAGCAGTCCCACTAGGACAGGGGGCTACGAGCAGTACTTC.

This rearrangement joins TRBV6-5 to TRBJ1-1, with D unresolved. This CDR3 region has 14 residues. The V gene's germline CDR1 is MNHEY and CDR2 SVGAGI. V lost 2 bases to trimming and J lost 1 base, with 8 bases between them. The CDR3 DNA reads as TGTGCCAGCAGTTACGAGGGCGGGAACACTGAAGCTTTCTTT. Translation: CASSYEGGNTEAFF.

This chain joins TRBV24-1 and TRBJ1-2; no reliable D call. Trimming took off 1 base at V and 2 bases at J, with 7 bases between the two ends. The germline gives CDR1 KGHDR, CDR2 SFDVKD. The CDR3 has 14 amino acids. The CDR3 sequence is CATSDLAGNYGYTF. The CDR3 DNA follows: TGTGCCACCAGTGATTTAGCAGGAAACTATGGCTACACCTTC.

There are a few counts of this clone. The same CDR3 is also encoded by other DNA sequences in this sample. The chain uses TRBV7-8 and TRBJ2-7; 10 bases agree with TRBD2. V lost 4 bases and J lost 2; bases outside the gene matches: 5. Germline V gene data show CDR1 as SGHVS and CDR2 as FQNEAQ. This CDR3 is 15 amino acids long. Here the CDR3 reads CASSSGLAAAYEQYF. The CDR3 DNA reads TGTGCCAGCAGCTCCGGACTAGCGGCCGCCTACGAGCAGTACTTC.

This clone appeared once. The chain recombines TRBV5-1 with TRBJ2-7; 11 bases map to TRBD1. Germline CDR1 SGHRS, CDR2 YFSETQ. Unmatched junction bases numbered 4, after V lost 3 bases and J lost 2 bases. This CDR3 contains 15 residues. CDR3 sequence: CASSSGQGATYEQYF. The CDR3 coding sequence is TGCGCCAGCAGCTCCGGACAGGGGGCGACCTACGAGCAGTACTTC.

This chain connects TRBV12-3 or TRBV12-4 to TRBJ2-5; TRBD1 matches at 9 bases. Losses at the gene ends were 4 bases for V and 4 bases for J; bases not matched to a gene: 1. CDR3 length: 13 amino acids. DNA for the CDR3: TGTGCCAGCAGTTACAGGGGGCCAGAGACCCAGTACTTC. Its translation: CASSYRGPETQYF.

The chain couples TRBV11-3 to TRBJ2-2; 13 bases fit TRBD2. This CDR3 has 18 amino acids. Germline CDR1 and CDR2: SGHNT and YENEEA. V lost 4 bases, J lost 5 bases, and 10 bases stayed unmatched. In nucleotides, the CDR3 is TGTGCCAGCAGCTCTCTCCGGACTAGCGGGAGTCGGACCGGGGAGCTGTTTTTT. It encodes CASSSLRTSGSRTGELFF.

J is TRBJ2-6 and V is TRBV6-1; D is unresolved. The CDR3 contains 14 residues. The germline V and J ends were trimmed by 3 bases and 4 bases, with 7 bases remaining between them. Germline V gene lookup returns CDR1 MNHNS and CDR2 SASEGT. The CDR3 DNA reads as TGTGCCAGCAGTGAGGTGACAGGGGCCAACGTCCTGACTTTC. This gives the protein CASSEVTGANVLTF.